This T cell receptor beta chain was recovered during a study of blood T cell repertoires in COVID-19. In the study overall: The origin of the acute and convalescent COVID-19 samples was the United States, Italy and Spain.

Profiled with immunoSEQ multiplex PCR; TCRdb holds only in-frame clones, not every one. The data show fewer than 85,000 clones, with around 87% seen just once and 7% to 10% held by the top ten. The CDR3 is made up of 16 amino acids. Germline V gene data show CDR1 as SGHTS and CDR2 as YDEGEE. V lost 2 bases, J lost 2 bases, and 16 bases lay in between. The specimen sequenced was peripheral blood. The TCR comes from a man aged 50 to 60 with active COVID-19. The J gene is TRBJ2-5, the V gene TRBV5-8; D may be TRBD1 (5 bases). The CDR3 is CASSLKGAVMQETQYF. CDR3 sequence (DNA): TGTGCCAGCAGCTTAAAAGGGGCTGTTATGCAAGAGACCCAGTACTTC.